This T cell receptor (beta chain) was documented in a study of blood T cell repertoires in COVID-19. Overall study: Acute and convalescent COVID-19 specimens originated in the United States, Italy and Spain.

Some clones are missing from TCRdb's copy, which holds only in-frame ones; the method was immunoSEQ multiplex PCR. The sample carries around 200,000 clones, approximately 90% recorded once. This clone was observed once. This CDR3 is also generated by other DNA sequences in the sample. Sequencing was performed on peripheral blood. The TCR comes from a man in his 60s who had recovered from COVID-19.

Here the CDR3 reads CASSRSGLAGYEQYF. The CDR3 region has the DNA TGTGCCAGCAGCCGGTCAGGGCTAGCGGGCTACGAGCAGTACTTC. The genes are TRBV3-1 (or the pseudogene TRBV3-2) and TRBJ2-7; 8 positions agree with TRBD2. Germline CDR1 LGHDT, CDR2 YNNKEL (reference sequence). With 4 bases clipped from V and 3 bases from J, the junction kept 8 bases outside the gene matches. The CDR3 sequence is 15 residues long.